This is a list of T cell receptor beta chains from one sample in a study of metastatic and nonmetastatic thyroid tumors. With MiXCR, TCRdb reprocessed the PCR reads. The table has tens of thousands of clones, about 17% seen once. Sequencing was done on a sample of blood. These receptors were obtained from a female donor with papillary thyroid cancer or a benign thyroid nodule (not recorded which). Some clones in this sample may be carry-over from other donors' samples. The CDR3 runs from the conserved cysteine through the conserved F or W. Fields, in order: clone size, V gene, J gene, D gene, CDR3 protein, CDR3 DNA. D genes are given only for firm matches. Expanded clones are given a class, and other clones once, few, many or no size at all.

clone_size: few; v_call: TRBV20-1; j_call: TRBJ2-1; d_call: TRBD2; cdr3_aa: CSASLERGTYNEQFF; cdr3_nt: TGCAGTGCTAGTCTAGAGCGGGGTACCTACAATGAGCAGTTCTTC
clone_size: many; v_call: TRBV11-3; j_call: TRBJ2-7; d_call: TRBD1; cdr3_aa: CASSPRGQNEQYF; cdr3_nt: TGTGCCAGCAGCCCCCGGGGACAGAACGAGCAGTACTTC
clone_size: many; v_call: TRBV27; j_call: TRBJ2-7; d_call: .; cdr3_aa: CASSSGRSSYEQYF; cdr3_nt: TGTGCCAGCAGTTCTGGACGGAGCTCCTACGAGCAGTACTTC
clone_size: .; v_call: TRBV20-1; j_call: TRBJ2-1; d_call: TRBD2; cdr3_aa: CSARGTSGINEQFF; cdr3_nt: TGCAGTGCTAGAGGGACTAGCGGGATAAATGAGCAGTTCTTC
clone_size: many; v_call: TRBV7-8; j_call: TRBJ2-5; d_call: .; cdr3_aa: CASSLVTALQETQYF; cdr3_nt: TGTGCCAGCAGCTTAGTAACAGCGCTCCAAGAGACCCAGTACTTC
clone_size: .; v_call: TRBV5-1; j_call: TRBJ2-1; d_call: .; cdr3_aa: CASSSVQVFSEQFF; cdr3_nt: TGCGCCAGCAGCTCGGTACAGGTGTTTAGTGAGCAGTTCTTC
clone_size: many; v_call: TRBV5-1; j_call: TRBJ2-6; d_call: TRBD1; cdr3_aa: CASSLTGGASGANVLTF; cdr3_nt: TGCGCCAGCAGCCTGACAGGGGGCGCGTCTGGGGCCAACGTCCTGACTTTC
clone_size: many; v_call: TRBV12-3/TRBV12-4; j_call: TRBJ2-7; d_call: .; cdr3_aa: CASSLIQEGYEQYF; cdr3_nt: TGTGCCAGCAGTTTAATTCAGGAAGGCTACGAGCAGTACTTC
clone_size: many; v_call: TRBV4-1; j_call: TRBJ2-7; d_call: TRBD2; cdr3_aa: CASSPGTSAYEQYF; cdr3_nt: TGCGCCAGCAGCCCCGGGACTAGCGCCTACGAGCAGTACTTC
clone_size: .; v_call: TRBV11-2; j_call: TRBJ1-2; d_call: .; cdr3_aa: CASSLEVNYGYTF; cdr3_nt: TGTGCCAGCAGCTTAGAAGTTAACTATGGCTACACCTTC
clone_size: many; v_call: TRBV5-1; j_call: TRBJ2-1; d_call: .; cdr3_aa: CASRLALPENEQFF; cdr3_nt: TGCGCCAGCAGGCTAGCGTTGCCTGAGAATGAGCAGTTCTTC
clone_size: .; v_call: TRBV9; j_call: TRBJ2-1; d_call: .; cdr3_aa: CASSVDSGIHNEQFF; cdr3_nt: TGTGCCAGCAGCGTAGATAGCGGTATTCACAATGAGCAGTTCTTC
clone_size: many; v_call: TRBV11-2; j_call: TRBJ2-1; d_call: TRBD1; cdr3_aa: CASRRTTGTGLYNEQFF; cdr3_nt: TGTGCCAGCAGAAGAACGACCGGGACAGGGTTATACAATGAGCAGTTCTTC
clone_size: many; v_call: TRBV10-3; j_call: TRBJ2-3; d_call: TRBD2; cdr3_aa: CAIRAGGKDTQYF; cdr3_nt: TGTGCCATCAGGGCGGGAGGGAAAGATACGCAGTATTTT
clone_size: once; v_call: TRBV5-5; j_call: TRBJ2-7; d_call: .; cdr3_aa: CASSFRGFEQYF; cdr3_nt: TGTGCCAGCAGCTTCCGGGGTTTCGAGCAGTACTTC
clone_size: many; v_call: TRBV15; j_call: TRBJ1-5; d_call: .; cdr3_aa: CATSRDLGNQPQHF; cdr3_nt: TGTGCCACCAGCAGAGATTTGGGTAATCAGCCCCAGCATTTT
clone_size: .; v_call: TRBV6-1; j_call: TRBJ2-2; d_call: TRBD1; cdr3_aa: CASRRTGNTGELFF; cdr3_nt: TGTGCCAGCAGACGGACAGGGAATACCGGGGAGCTGTTTTTT
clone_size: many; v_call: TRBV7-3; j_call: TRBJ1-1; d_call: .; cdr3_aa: CASSLTQGAGAFF; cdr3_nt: TGTGCCAGCAGCTTAACCCAGGGTGCTGGGGCTTTCTTT
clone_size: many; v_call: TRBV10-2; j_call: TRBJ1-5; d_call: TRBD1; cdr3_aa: CASRQGASNQPQHF; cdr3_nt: TGCGCCAGCAGGCAGGGGGCAAGCAATCAGCCCCAGCATTTT
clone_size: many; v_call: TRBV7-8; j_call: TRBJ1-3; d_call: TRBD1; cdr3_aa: CASSLVGGQLSGNTIYF; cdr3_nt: TGTGCCAGCAGCTTAGTCGGGGGACAGCTCTCTGGAAACACCATATATTTT
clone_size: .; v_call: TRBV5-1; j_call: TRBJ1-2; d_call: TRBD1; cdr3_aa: CASSPGQGARDGYTF; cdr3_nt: TGCGCCAGCAGCCCGGGACAGGGGGCTCGGGATGGCTACACCTTC
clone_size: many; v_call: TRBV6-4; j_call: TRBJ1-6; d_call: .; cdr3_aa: CASSPTNYSPLHF; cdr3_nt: TGTGCCAGCAGTCCTACTAATTATTCACCCCTCCACTTT
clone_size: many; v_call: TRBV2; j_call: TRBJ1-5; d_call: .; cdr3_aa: CASSDGAVDQPQHF; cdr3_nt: TGTGCCAGCAGCGACGGGGCAGTCGATCAGCCCCAGCATTTT
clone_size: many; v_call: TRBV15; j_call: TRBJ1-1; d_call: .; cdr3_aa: CATSGEIRADTEAFF; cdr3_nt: TGTGCCACCAGCGGGGAGATTAGGGCTGACACTGAAGCTTTCTTT
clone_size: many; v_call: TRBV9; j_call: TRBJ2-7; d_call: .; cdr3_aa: CASSVGLGANYEQYF; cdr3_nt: TGTGCCAGCAGCGTAGGCCTAGGGGCGAACTACGAGCAGTACTTC
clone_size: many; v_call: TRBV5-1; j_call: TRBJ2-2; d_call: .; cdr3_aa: CASSSQGQGNTGELFF; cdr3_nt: TGCGCCAGCAGCTCGCAAGGGCAGGGAAACACCGGGGAGCTGTTTTTT
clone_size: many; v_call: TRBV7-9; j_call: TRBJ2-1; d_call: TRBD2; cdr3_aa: CASNGLAGNNEQFF; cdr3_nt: TGTGCCAGCAACGGACTAGCGGGTAACAATGAGCAGTTCTTC
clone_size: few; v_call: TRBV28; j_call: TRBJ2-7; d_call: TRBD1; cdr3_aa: CASTLSGTASYEQYF; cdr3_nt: TGTGCCAGCACTTTATCCGGGACAGCCTCCTACGAGCAGTACTTC
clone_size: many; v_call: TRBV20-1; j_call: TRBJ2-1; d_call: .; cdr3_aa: CSGAPAGEGGREQFF; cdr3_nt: TGCAGTGGAGCACCCGCGGGAGAGGGGGGAAGGGAGCAGTTCTTC
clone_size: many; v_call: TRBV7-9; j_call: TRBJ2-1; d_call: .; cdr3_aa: CASSAEGGSYNEQFF; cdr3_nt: TGTGCCAGCAGCGCCGAGGGGGGGTCCTACAATGAGCAGTTCTTC
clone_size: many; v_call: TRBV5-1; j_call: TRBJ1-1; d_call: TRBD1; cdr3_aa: CASRTGGNTEAFF; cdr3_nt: TGCGCCAGCAGAACAGGGGGCAACACTGAAGCTTTCTTT
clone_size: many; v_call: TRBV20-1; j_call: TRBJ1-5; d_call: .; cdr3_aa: CSARDSNQPQHF; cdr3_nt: TGCAGTGCTCGGGACAGCAATCAGCCCCAGCATTTT
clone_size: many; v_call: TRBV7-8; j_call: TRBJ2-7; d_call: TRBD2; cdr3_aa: CASSFRNSGSYEQYF; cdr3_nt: TGTGCCAGCAGCTTCCGTAATAGCGGGAGCTACGAGCAGTACTTC
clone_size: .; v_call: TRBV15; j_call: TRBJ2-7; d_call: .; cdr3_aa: CATSSDSLSEQYF; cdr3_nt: TGTGCCACCAGCAGTGACAGCCTGAGTGAGCAGTACTTC
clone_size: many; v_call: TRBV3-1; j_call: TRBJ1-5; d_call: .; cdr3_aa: CASSQNDRPNQPQHF; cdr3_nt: TGTGCCAGCAGCCAAAATGACAGGCCCAATCAGCCCCAGCATTTT
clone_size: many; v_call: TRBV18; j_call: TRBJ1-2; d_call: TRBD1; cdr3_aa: CASSPQQGTRDGYTF; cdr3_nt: TGTGCCAGCTCACCACAACAGGGGACGAGGGATGGCTACACCTTC
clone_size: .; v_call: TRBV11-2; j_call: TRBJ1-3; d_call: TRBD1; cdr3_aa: CASSLDAGGFGNTIYF; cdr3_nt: TGTGCCAGCAGCTTAGATGCAGGGGGTTTTGGAAACACCATATATTTT
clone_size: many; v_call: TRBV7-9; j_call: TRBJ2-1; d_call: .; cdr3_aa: CASSQSQGIYNEQFF; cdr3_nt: TGTGCCAGCAGCCAATCTCAGGGTATCTACAATGAGCAGTTCTTC
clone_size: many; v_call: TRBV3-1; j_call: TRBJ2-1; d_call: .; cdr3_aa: CASSQGVHNEQFF; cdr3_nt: TGTGCCAGCAGCCAAGGAGTCCACAATGAGCAGTTCTTC
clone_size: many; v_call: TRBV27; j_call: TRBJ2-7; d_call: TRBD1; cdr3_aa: CASSQNTGGSSDEQYF; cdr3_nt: TGTGCCAGCAGTCAGAACACAGGGGGCAGTTCGGACGAGCAGTACTTC